A selection of T cell receptor beta chains follows, all from one sample in a study of T cells in Graves' hyperthyroidism and ophthalmopathy. TCRdb recomputed calls from the multiplex PCR reads with MiXCR, one row per CDR3 protein. Of approximately 330,000 distinct CDR3 sequences listed, roughly 15% are singletons. Sequencing used blood. These receptors were collected from a woman aged 40 to 50 with Graves' ophthalmopathy. The CDR3 runs from the conserved cysteine through the conserved F or W. A D gene is named only where the DNA matches it firmly. The size of a clone is reported for some rows only, either as once, few or many, or as a class for expanded clones.

TRBJ1-2	TRBV12-5	.	.	TGTGCTAGTGGTTTGGTACCAGGGAACTATGGCTACACCTTC	CASGLVPGNYGYTF
TRBJ2-5	TRBV2	few	TRBD1	TGTGCCAGCAGTTCAGGGGGCGCGGGTCAAGAGACCCAGTACTTC	CASSSGGAGQETQYF
TRBJ1-1	TRBV5-1	once	TRBD1	TGCGCCACCGGGACAGGGGGGGAAATTGAAGCTTTCTTT	CATGTGGEIEAFF
TRBJ1-5	TRBV12-3/TRBV12-4	many	TRBD1	TGTGCCAGCAGTCCGAGGGGACAGGGGGCCGTTCAGCCCCAGCATTTT	CASSPRGQGAVQPQHF
TRBJ2-2	TRBV24-1	.	TRBD2	TGTGCCACCAGTGAGTCTGGACTAGGGCAGGCTGTTACCGGGGAGCTGTTTTTT	CATSESGLGQAVTGELFF
TRBJ2-5	TRBV28	few	TRBD2	TGTGCCAGCAGTACGGGACTAGCATATCAAGAGACCCAGTACTTC	CASSTGLAYQETQYF
TRBJ2-2	TRBV27	many	TRBD2	TGTGCCAGCAGTTTATGGGCTAGCGGATACCAGAACACCGGGGAGCTGTTTTTT	CASSLWASGYQNTGELFF
TRBJ2-5	TRBV5-4	.	.	TGTGCCAGCAGCTTGGAAGGAGTAAGAGAGACCCAGTACTTC	CASSLEGVRETQYF
TRBJ1-1	TRBV18	many	.	TGTGCCAGCTCACCACAACCGCACAGGTCGAACACTGAAGCTTTCTTT	CASSPQPHRSNTEAFF
TRBJ1-5	TRBV27	many	.	TGTGCCAGCAGTCCGGGGGCTGCTAGGACCCAGCATTTT	CASSPGAARTQHF
TRBJ1-3	TRBV7-8	few	.	TGTGCCAGCAGCTTAGTACGGTGGGGCTCTGGAAACACCATATATTTT	CASSLVRWGSGNTIYF
TRBJ2-5	TRBV6-1	.	.	TGTGCCAGCAGTCGGTTCCCTCGGGGGGCCCAAGAGACCCAGTACTTC	CASSRFPRGAQETQYF
TRBJ2-2	TRBV28	.	.	TGTGCCAGCAGTTTACACAGTCCGAACACCGGGGAGCTGTTTTTT	CASSLHSPNTGELFF
TRBJ1-2	TRBV18	few	.	TGTGCCAGCTCACCATCTGCCAGGGACCTGAGAAACTATGGCTACACCTTC	CASSPSARDLRNYGYTF
TRBJ2-3	TRBV12-3/TRBV12-4	.	.	TGTGCCAGCAGTTGGGGCGGGGGCGCCGATACGCAGTATTTT	CASSWGGGADTQYF
TRBJ2-3	TRBV29-1	many	TRBD2	TGCAGCGTTGAAGAGGGCGGGGGGGCCGCAGATACGCAGTATTTT	CSVEEGGGAADTQYF
TRBJ2-3	TRBV29-1	.	TRBD1	TGCAGCGTTGCTCGGACAGGCAGCACAGATACGCAGTATTTT	CSVARTGSTDTQYF
TRBJ1-1	TRBV20-1	few	.	TGCAGTGCTAGAGGTAGGGTGGGTGGGAACACTGAAGCTTTCTTT	CSARGRVGGNTEAFF
TRBJ2-5	TRBV7-9	.	.	TGTGCCAGCACTAAGGGTACAGGGCTGGAGACCCAGTACTTC	CASTKGTGLETQYF
TRBJ1-1	TRBV6-2/TRBV6-3	many	.	TGTGCCAGCAGTTACCGGCTACTGAACACTGAAGCTTTCTTT	CASSYRLLNTEAFF
TRBJ2-7	TRBV20-1	many	.	TGCAGTGCTATATTTGTCAGGGAGAATTCCTACGAGCAGTACTTC	CSAIFVRENSYEQYF
TRBJ2-5	TRBV11-2	many	TRBD1	TGTGCCAGCAGAACCACTCCGGGACAGGGTCAGACCCAGTACTTC	CASRTTPGQGQTQYF
TRBJ2-5	TRBV7-6	.	TRBD2	TGTGCCAGCAGCTGGACTAGCGGGAGCAGTATTTTCCAAGAGACCCAGTACTTC	CASSWTSGSSIFQETQYF
TRBJ1-2	TRBV4-1	few	.	TGCGCCAGCAGCCCTACGGGACGGCGACTTAGCTATGGCTACACCTTC	CASSPTGRRLSYGYTF
TRBJ2-4	TRBV19	once	.	TGTGCCAGTAGTATTCGGCCAGGTTTAGGCAAAAACATTCAGTACTTC	CASSIRPGLGKNIQYF
TRBJ1-5	TRBV6-2/TRBV6-3	many	.	TGTGCCAGCAGGGTTCTCAAGAATCAGCCCCAGCATTTT	CASRVLKNQPQHF
TRBJ2-1	TRBV6-1	many	TRBD1	TGTGCCAGCAGTGGGACAGGGATCGTTGAGCAGTTCTTC	CASSGTGIVEQFF
TRBJ1-1	TRBV20-1	many	TRBD1	TGCAGTGCCAGGGGTTACAGGGGGGGGGACACTGAAGCTTTCTTT	CSARGYRGGDTEAFF
TRBJ2-7	TRBV6-1	many	TRBD1	TGTGCCAGCAGCACGACAGGGACCCTCTACGAGCAGTACTTC	CASSTTGTLYEQYF
TRBJ2-1	TRBV25-1	many	.	TGTGCCAGCACTGCTAGCGACCCAAGCTCTAATGAGCAGTTCTTC	CASTASDPSSNEQFF
TRBJ2-1	TRBV29-1	.	.	TGCAGCGTTGAAGAAACCGGGCTTTTCATTCGGTTCTTC	CSVEETGLFIRFF
TRBJ1-2	TRBV12-3/TRBV12-4	many	.	TGTGCCAGCAGTTTAGCGCTGACATCGGGTCAGGGCTACACCTTC	CASSLALTSGQGYTF
TRBJ2-3	TRBV9	many	.	TGTGCCAGCAGCGTGGGACAAGACGGGGATACGCAGTATTTT	CASSVGQDGDTQYF
TRBJ2-1	TRBV7-9	.	.	TGTGCCAGCAGCTCCGCCAGGCTCCTGAACAATGAGCAGTTCTTC	CASSSARLLNNEQFF
TRBJ2-3	TRBV3-1	many	.	TGTGCCAGCAGCCAACCGGACCGTCATACGCAGTATTTT	CASSQPDRHTQYF
TRBJ1-2	TRBV3-1	.	TRBD1	TGTGCCAGCAGCCAAGGGACAGGCCTCTATGGCTACACCTTC	CASSQGTGLYGYTF
TRBJ2-3	TRBV27	.	.	TGTGCCAGCCAAGACGTGGATACGCAGTATTTT	CASQDVDTQYF
TRBJ2-7	TRBV7-8	many	.	TGTGCCAGCAGCTCATGGACAGTCTCTGGGGAGCAGTACTTC	CASSSWTVSGEQYF
TRBJ2-6	TRBV19	.	.	TGTGCCAGTAGGGGGGGGGGACATCGGGGCTCTGGGGCCAACGTCCTGACTTTC	CASRGGGHRGSGANVLTF
TRBJ1-2	TRBV7-8	many	.	TGTGCCAGCAGCTCTGGCACTAGCGGTGGCTATGGCTACACCTTC	CASSSGTSGGYGYTF
TRBJ2-3	TRBV6-1	.	TRBD1	TGTGCCAGCTTTGACTACCAGGGGGCAGATACGCAGTATTTT	CASFDYQGADTQYF
TRBJ2-7	TRBV27	many	TRBD1	TGTGCCAGCAGTTTATCGATCGCAGGGGGCGGATACGAGCAGTACTTC	CASSLSIAGGGYEQYF
TRBJ1-3	TRBV12-3/TRBV12-4	many	.	TGTGCCAGCAGCCGCTCAGGGACGACTGGAAACACCATATATTTT	CASSRSGTTGNTIYF
TRBJ1-1	TRBV12-3/TRBV12-4	many	.	TGTGCCAGCAGTTTCGGGCGAGGGGGGAACACTGAAGCTTTCTTT	CASSFGRGGNTEAFF
TRBJ2-4	TRBV20-1	few	.	TGCAGTGCTAGAGTATGGAACTCAAGGAGGAACATTCAGTACTTC	CSARVWNSRRNIQYF
TRBJ1-1	TRBV12-3/TRBV12-4	many	TRBD1	TGTGCCAGCAGTTTTATTGGGACAGGGGGCCGGGCCACTGAAGCTTTCTTT	CASSFIGTGGRATEAFF
TRBJ1-4	TRBV20-1	.	TRBD1	TGCAGTGTAAAGAACAGGGGGCGCAGCTATGAAAAACTGTTTTTT	CSVKNRGRSYEKLFF
TRBJ2-1	TRBV9	.	TRBD2	TGTGCCAGCAGCAGAGCCAGGACTAGCGGCTACAATGAGCAGTTCTTC	CASSRARTSGYNEQFF
TRBJ1-5	TRBV2	.	.	TGTGCCAGCAGTGGGACAGCTTACAATCAGCCCCAGCATTTT	CASSGTAYNQPQHF
TRBJ2-2	TRBV7-2	many	.	TGTGCCAGCAGCTTAGCAACCCGCACCGGGGAGCTGTTTTTT	CASSLATRTGELFF
TRBJ1-3	TRBV19	few	TRBD1	TGTGCCAGTAAGTGGGACAGGGCGTCTGGAAGCACCATATATTTT	CASKWDRASGSTIYF
TRBJ1-1	TRBV29-1	few	TRBD1	TGCAGCGAGACAGGGAGGGACACTGAAGCTTTCTTT	CSETGRDTEAFF
TRBJ1-2	TRBV30	few	.	TGTGCCTGGAGTGGGAACCTCGCGGGTGGCTACACCTTC	CAWSGNLAGGYTF
TRBJ2-5	TRBV24-1	many	.	TGTGCCACCAGGGACAAGACCCAAGAGACCCAGTACTTC	CATRDKTQETQYF
TRBJ1-1	TRBV20-1	many	TRBD1	TGCAGTGCTATAAACAGGGGAAGGGGAATGAACACTGAAGCTTTCTTT	CSAINRGRGMNTEAFF
TRBJ2-3	TRBV5-4	.	TRBD2	TGTGCCAGCAGCTTGGGGGTAGCGGGGGGAGATACGCAGTATTTT	CASSLGVAGGDTQYF